The source of this TCR beta chain is a study of early stage breast cancer tumors. The wider study: The ER+/PR+/HER2- tumors included roughly 8 ductal and four lobular carcinomas.

V shed 3 bases and J 8 bases; nucleotides not matched to a gene: 2. This CDR3 is 13 amino acids long. CDR1 and CDR2 (germline): MNHNY, SVGAGI (reference sequence). Using immunoSEQ multiplex PCR, the repertoire was profiled, and TCRdb retains in-frame clones only, with some absent. The sample lists about 36,000 clones, approximately 74% occurring once. Notes on this clone: The target antigen is unknown.

Study-wide results and caveats: Most shared enriched TCRB sequences were commonly generated ones. Tumors had 2 to 3-fold higher T cell density than normal breast. Unsorted bulk genomic DNA sequencing lacked pairing and functional marker data.

The sequence derives from a person in their sixties with breast cancer. The rearrangement uses TRBV6-6 and TRBJ1-2; 11 nucleotides align to TRBD1. Sequencing used blood. CDR3 loop: CASSYGQGAGYTF. The CDR3 DNA reads as TGTGCCAGCAGTTATGGACAGGGGGCGGGCTACACCTTC.